This T cell receptor beta chain originates from a study of cytomegalovirus exposure and HLA in healthy donors. PCR primers comprised 60 Vbeta and 13 Jbeta primers. Methods used by the authors: The authors later counted 65 million to 90 million unique TCR beta chains, some 11 million of them shared. Produced via immunoSEQ multiplex PCR; TCRdb's table is partial and in-frame only. That table gives V, J and clone size, and the DNA gave D and trimming. The sample has some 150,000 clones, about 80% seen once. As concerns this clone: Its matching antigen is unknown.

Findings and caveats of the study: An ancestry cluster, one associated with Asian ancestry, reportedly showed fewer N-insertions than the approximately 650-donor mean in a later analysis.

Per germline, CDR1 SGHAT and CDR2 FQNNGV. The CDR3 spans 13 residues. Trimming took 5 bases from V and 5 from J; bases not matched to a gene: 3. This receptor was obtained from a man aged 30 to 45 in good health and CMV-seropositive. The gene calls are TRBV11-2 and TRBJ2-5; 9 nucleotides line up with TRBD1. What was sequenced was PBMCs. The chain's CDR3 is CASSRTGEETQYF. The CDR3 bases are TGTGCCAGCAGCCGGACAGGGGAGGAGACCCAGTACTTC. The whole variable domain, remainder taken from reference TRBV11-2 and TRBJ2-5, is EAGVAQSPRYKIIEKRQSVAFWCNPISGHATLYWYQQILGQGPKLLIQFQNNGVVDDSQLPKDRFSAERLKGVDSTLKIQPAKLEDSAVYLCASSRTGEETQYFGPGTRLLVL.